Listed here are 20 T cell receptor beta chains from one sample, sequenced in a study of control samples from healthy donors and cancer patients. The table came from immunoSEQ multiplex PCR; TCRdb's copy has only in-frame clones and leaves some out. Seen here are 120,000 or so clones, just over 90% observed once, and the top ten hold about 1.7%. The specimen was PBMCs. These TCRs come from a man in his fifties or sixties with head and neck cancer.

V and J are TRBV9 and TRBJ1-1; D call uncertain. The CDR3 loop spans 14 amino acids. V shed 2 bases and J shed 0 bases, with 8 bases lying between them. CDR1 is SGDLS and CDR2 is YYNGEE in the germline V gene. CDR3 region: CASSVSLMNTEAFF. The CDR3 DNA follows: TGTGCCAGCAGCGTTTCTCTTATGAACACTGAAGCTTTCTTT.

V gene TRBV19 combines with J gene TRBJ1-5; the D gene is possibly TRBD1 (5 bases). The CDR3 is 12 amino acids. With 6 bases removed from V and 5 bases from J, the gap between germline ends came to 8 bases. CDR1 and CDR2 from the germline V gene are LNHDA and SQIVND (reference sequence). CDR3 residues: CASRQGYQPQHF. DNA of the CDR3: TGTGCCAGTAGGCAGGGTTATCAGCCCCAGCATTTT.

The V gene is TRBV28, the J gene TRBJ2-7; 9 nucleotides align to TRBD2. Trimming took 2 bases from V and 0 from J; bases not matched to a gene: 5. CDR1 and CDR2 from the germline V gene are MDHEN and SYDVKM. The CDR3 loop spans 16 amino acids. The CDR3, as DNA: TGTGCCAGCAGTTTAATGGGGCGGGGGGGCTCCTACGAGCAGTACTTC. Residues: CASSLMGRGGSYEQYF.

The V and J genes are TRBV6-5 and TRBJ1-1; TRBD1 aligns across 7 bases. The V gene's germline CDR1 is MNHEY and CDR2 SVGAGI. V trimming: 7 bases; J trimming: 5 bases; junction bases outside the gene matches: 13. This CDR3 is built from 15 residues. CDR3 bases: TGTGCCAGCACCGGGTCGACAGGGCTTGGGACTGAAGCTTTCTTT. Its translation: CASTGSTGLGTEAFF.

The chain recombines TRBV10-1 with TRBJ2-2; 15 nucleotides match TRBD2. Trimming at V came to 3 bases and at J to 2 bases, leaving 4 bases not matched to a gene. The CDR3 runs 18 residues. From germline, CDR1 is WNHNN and CDR2 SYGVQD (reference sequence). The CDR3 DNA sequence: TGCGCCAGCAGTGACGGGACTAGCGGGGGGACCAACACCGGGGAGCTGTTTTTT. It encodes CASSDGTSGGTNTGELFF.

The chain employs TRBV7-9 and TRBJ2-1; the match to TRBD2 covers 8 bases. The CDR3 is made up of 16 amino acids. Germline CDR1 is SEHNR and CDR2 is FQNEAQ (reference sequence). The V and J ends lost 2 bases and 6 bases, in that order; junction bases with no gene match: 9. The CDR3 protein is CASSLIPAGDLNEQFF. CDR3 sequence (DNA): TGTGCCAGCAGCTTAATTCCAGCGGGGGACCTCAATGAGCAGTTCTTC.

Here the CDR3 DNA reads TGTGCCAGCAGCGGGGGGGCCGACTATGGCTACACCTTC. Translated: CASSGGADYGYTF. This sequence joins TRBV12-3 or TRBV12-4 and TRBJ1-2; weak D call: TRBD1 (6 bases). Trimming took off 6 bases at V and 3 bases at J, with 11 bases between the two ends. The CDR3 length is 13 residues.

This chain connects TRBV28 to TRBJ1-1, with 9 bases that match TRBD1. CDR3 length equals 15 residues. The germline CDR1 and CDR2 sequences are MDHEN and SYDVKM. The ends lost 6 bases at V and 5 bases at J; junction bases unmatched: 10. The CDR3 nucleotides are TGTGCCAGCAGAGAGATTGGGACAGGGAGGACTGAAGCTTTCTTT. Translating it yields CASREIGTGRTEAFF.

V is TRBV7-2 and J is TRBJ1-4; D ambiguous. The germline V gene encodes CDR1 SGHTA and CDR2 FQGNSA. This CDR3 is 14 amino acids long. V lost 0 bases to trimming and J lost 5 bases, with 7 bases between them. The CDR3 spells CASSLAPGNEKLFF. The DNA of the CDR3 is TGTGCCAGCAGCTTAGCCCCTGGGAATGAAAAACTGTTTTTT.

The rearrangement joins TRBV29-1 to TRBJ1-5; D remains ambiguous. The CDR3 covers 15 residues. Germline values: CDR1 SQVTM, CDR2 ANQGSEA. V shed 7 bases and J shed 5 bases, with 21 bases lying between them. The CDR3 nucleotides are TGCAGCGAGCGCATGGTGTTGTGTTGGTATCAGCCCCAGCATTTT. Protein: CSERMVLCWYQPQHF. Combining the CDR3 with reference TRBV29-1 and TRBJ1-5 gives the whole variable domain SAVISQKPSRDICQRGTSLTIQCQVDSQVTMMFWYRQQPGQSLTLIATANQGSEATYESGFVIDKFPISRPNLTFSTLTVSNMSPEDSSIYLCSERMVLCWYQPQHFGDGTRLSIL.

The gene calls are TRBV12-5 and TRBJ2-5, with 7 bases lining up with TRBD1. V was pared by 8 bases and J by 3 bases, with 6 bases of the junction left unmatched. From germline, CDR1 is LGHNT and CDR2 FRNRAP. This CDR3 region has 13 residues. Written as DNA, the CDR3 is TGTGCTAGTAGGAAGGGACAGAAAGAGACCCAGTACTTC. It encodes CASRKGQKETQYF.

V usage is TRBV23-1 and J usage is TRBJ2-3, with D possibly called TRBD1 or TRBD2 (6 bases each). TRBV23-1 is designated an ORF whose function remains uncertain. V was cut by 5 bases and J by 4 bases, with 31 bases left in between. The CDR3 extends over 20 amino acids. CDR3 nucleotide sequence: TGCGCCAGCAGTAGGAGGGGGACCTTGCCCCCTCACATGCGGTCAGATACGCAGTATTTT. Protein: CASSRRGTLPPHMRSDTQYF.

The count of this clone is one. The chain joins TRBV25-1 to TRBJ2-2; 7 bases fit TRBD1. Per the germline V gene, CDR1 is MGHDK and CDR2 is SYGVNS. This CDR3 is 16 amino acids long. V was clipped by 3 bases and J by 0 bases; unmatched bases: 4. This CDR3 reads CASSDPTGANTGELFF. CDR3 sequence (DNA): TGTGCCAGCAGTGATCCCACAGGGGCGAACACCGGGGAGCTGTTTTTT. The complete variable domain, with remaining parts taken from reference TRBV25-1 and TRBJ2-2, reads EADIYQTPRYLVIGTGKKITLECSQTMGHDKMYWYQQDPGMELHLIHYSYGVNSTEKGDLSSESTVSRIRTEHFPLTLESARPSHTSQYLCASSDPTGANTGELFFGEGSRLTVL.

The V gene is TRBV28, the J gene TRBJ2-2; 7 bases are shared with TRBD1. The CDR3 totals 15 residues. The J segment lost 6 bases and the V segment lost 2 bases, leaving 6 bases of the junction unmatched. Looked up from germline, CDR1 is MDHEN and CDR2 is SYDVKM. CDR3 sequence reads: CASSLSRGSSGELFF. The CDR3 DNA follows: TGTGCCAGCAGTTTAAGCAGGGGGTCGTCCGGGGAGCTGTTTTTT.

This clone has ten or more counts. J is TRBJ1-2 and V is TRBV6-2 or TRBV6-3, with D maybe TRBD1 (6 bases). With 5 bases removed from V and 4 bases from J, the gap between germline ends came to 11 bases. Germline V lookup: CDR1 MNHEY, CDR2 SVGEGT. The CDR3 extends over 13 amino acids. For the CDR3, the DNA is TGTGCCAGCAGTCCCACAGGGACCTATGGCTACACCTTC. Its translation: CASSPTGTYGYTF.

The CDR3 reads CASTLSGRSYNEQFF. The CDR3, as DNA: TGTGCCAGCACGTTATCAGGGAGGTCCTACAATGAGCAGTTCTTC. The chain uses TRBV6-5 and TRBJ2-1; TRBD2 might be the D (6 bases). CDR3 length equals 15 residues. V dropped 7 bases and J dropped 1 base, with 14 bases sitting between them. Per the germline V gene, CDR1 is MNHEY and CDR2 is SVGAGI.

V usage is TRBV18 and J usage is TRBJ2-2; possibly TRBD2 for D (6 bases). V was pared by 6 bases and J by 6 bases, with 11 bases between. There are 13 residues in the CDR3. Per the germline V gene, CDR1 is KGHSH and CDR2 is LQKENI. This chain's CDR3 is CASSLGGAGELFF. The CDR3 DNA sequence: TGTGCCAGCTCCCTCGGGGGAGCCGGGGAGCTGTTTTTT.

This chain joins TRBV12-3 or TRBV12-4 and TRBJ2-7; D not resolved. The V end lost 3 bases, the J end lost 2 bases, and 8 bases lay between the germline ends. This CDR3 region has 13 residues. The CDR3 here is CASSLLGTYEQYF. The CDR3 DNA is TGTGCCAGCAGTTTGCTAGGAACCTACGAGCAGTACTTC.

The chain combines TRBV14 with TRBJ2-1; 7 nucleotides align to TRBD2. Unmatched junction bases numbered 6, after V lost 4 bases and J lost 12 bases. This CDR3 comprises 12 residues. Germline-derived CDR1 and CDR2 are SGHDN and FVKESK. CDR3 protein: CASSPNREGQFF. CDR3 DNA sequence: TGTGCCAGCAGCCCGAATAGGGAGGGGCAGTTCTTC.

This chain uses TRBV30 with TRBJ1-2; 7 bases map to TRBD1. V lost 2 bases to trimming and J lost 3 bases; unmatched junction nucleotides: 6. Germline-derived CDR1 and CDR2 are GTSNPN and SVGIG (reference sequence). There are 14 residues in the CDR3. The CDR3 nucleotides are TGTGCCTGGAGTTTGACAGGGCGGTACTATGGCTACACCTTC. Translation gives CAWSLTGRYYGYTF.